This T cell receptor (beta chain) was identified during a study of blood T cell repertoires in COVID-19 (dated by TCRdb to the early 2020s). For the study in its entirety: Samples from collaborators originated in the United States, Italy and Spain and spanned both the acute and convalescent phases of COVID-19. The repertoires were released in a freely available public database meant as a resource for research on the immune response to SARS-CoV-2. The samples were drawn from the first 160 participants of the ongoing ImmuneRACE study and from under 1,500 subjects provided by 6 global collaborators. The dataset comprised deeply sampled blood TCRbeta repertoires from subjects exposed to, actively infected with, or recovered from COVID-19. A de-identified subject ID, COVID-19 status, age in years and sex were almost always included in the sample metadata. The material from the prospective study consisted of cDNA or gDNA derived from T cells, B-cell-depleted T cells, or PBMCs. Where available, HLA class I and class II types were obtained from metadata supplied by the sample provider rather than from assay-based typing. Overall study results and their limits: Clinical and demographic metadata were provided uncurated, with the amount varying by source and participant.

TCRbeta CDR3 regions were amplified from genomic DNA using the immunoSEQ Assay, a bias-controlled multiplex PCR. In the source study's methods: Within the assay, amplification of reference gene primers was used to estimate how many nucleated cells each sample contained. Sequence reads were collapsed and filtered to measure the absolute abundance of every unique TCRbeta CDR3 rearrangement. For each sample, productive Simpson clonality was calculated as the square root of Simpson's diversity index across productive rearrangements. The clones in this table, taken by TCRdb from immuneACCESS, are in-frame only. Not every clone is retained; where verified, under half of the shortfall comes from an unresolved V gene, and the cause of the rest is unknown. The V and J calls and clone size were taken over from that table, and D and trimming were inferred from the DNA. Within this sample are approximately 200,000 clones, with approximately 79% of them counted one time only. The ten largest clones represent 9.5% to 15% of the sample.

For CDR1 and CDR2, the germline V gene (reference sequence) lists LNHDA and SQIVND. The CDR3 sequence holds 14 residues, the cysteine and phenylalanine included. Only the CDR3 portion is preserved as DNA: 42 bases, with reading frame beginning at the first base. Trimming at the junction amounts to 4 bases on V and 0 bases on J, and the germline ends lie 10 bases apart. Concerning this clone: This receptor's antigen is unknown. Qualities for individual bases were not recorded, and no much larger clone is one base off.

Each collaborating institution followed its own protocols to collect whole blood in K2EDTA tubes. For TCRbeta analysis, collaborator samples were shipped as frozen whole blood, as isolated PBMCs, or as DNA extracted from either sample type. The sequence derives from a woman between 45 and 60 years old with acute or convalescent COVID-19. The sample consisted of peripheral blood. The rearrangement joined TRBV19 to TRBJ2-7, with the D gene call left open. The DNA sequence reads TGTGCCAGTAGTACAAACGGTCCCTCCTACGAGCAGTACTTC. Translated, this is CASSTNGPSYEQYF.